Listed below are T cell receptor beta chains from one sample, sequenced in a study of human T cells and chemical hapten exposure. Each CDR3 protein gets one entry after TCRdb re-called the RACE reads with MiXCR. The table lists 180,000 or so distinct CDR3 sequences, roughly a quarter of them singletons. Specimen: whole blood, collected in connection with sensitization to the hapten diphenylcyclopropenone (DPC). These receptors were taken from a woman aged 40 to 50 with alopecia areata. Some clones in this sample may be carry-over from other donors' samples. Both conserved end residues are part of each CDR3. The D gene is left open where the match is weak. A row's size may be missing; if present it is once, few, many or a size class.

d_gene	v_gene	abundance	j_gene	len	CDR3aa	CDR3nt
.	TRBV2	.	TRBJ2-3	14	CASSDGSSTDTQYF	TGTGCCAGCAGTGATGGTTCAAGCACAGATACGCAGTATTTT
.	TRBV7-6	few	TRBJ2-7	14	CASSLDTGPYEQYF	TGTGCCAGCAGCTTAGACACAGGACCCTACGAGCAGTACTTC
.	TRBV6-2/TRBV6-3	once	TRBJ2-2	14	CASGRQGHTGELFF	TGTGCCAGCGGCCGCCAGGGGCACACCGGGGAGCTGTTTTTT
.	TRBV12-3/TRBV12-4	.	TRBJ1-2	16	CASSQTPGGGGYGYTF	TGTGCCAGCAGCCAAACACCGGGGGGAGGAGGCTATGGCTACACCTTC
.	TRBV15	few	TRBJ1-5	15	CATSREWGDNQPQHF	TGTGCCACCAGCAGAGAGTGGGGCGACAATCAGCCCCAGCATTTT
.	TRBV7-9	few	TRBJ2-5	16	CASSHLRGTDQETQYF	TGTGCCAGCAGCCACCTTCGCGGGACAGATCAAGAGACCCAGTACTTC
.	TRBV7-9	.	TRBJ2-7	13	CASSTIVGNEQYF	TGTGCCAGCAGCACGATCGTCGGAAACGAGCAGTACTTC
TRBD2	TRBV4-3	many	TRBJ2-7	17	CASSQDMSGRRSYEQYF	TGCGCCAGCAGCCAAGATATGAGCGGGAGGAGGTCCTACGAGCAGTACTTC
.	TRBV2	.	TRBJ1-5	11	CASSESQPQHF	TGTGCCAGCAGTGAAAGTCAGCCCCAGCATTTT
.	TRBV2	once	TRBJ2-5	13	CASSQRSLETQYF	TGTGCCAGCAGTCAACGGTCTCTGGAGACCCAGTACTTC
.	TRBV28	.	TRBJ2-5	13	CASSSGLAGTQYF	TGTGCCAGCAGCTCAGGACTGGCCGGGACCCAGTACTTC
.	TRBV6-2/TRBV6-3	few	TRBJ1-1	13	CASTGGVGTEAFF	TGTGCCAGCACCGGGGGGGTCGGCACTGAAGCTTTCTTT
.	TRBV9	.	TRBJ1-6	18	CASSVGPGDSLPRSPLHF	TGTGCCAGCAGCGTAGGCCCCGGGGACTCGCTACCCCGTTCACCCCTCCACTTT
TRBD2	TRBV4-2	.	TRBJ2-1	20	CASSPDTSGRAYSSYNEQFF	TGTGCCAGCAGCCCAGATACTAGCGGGAGGGCCTATAGCTCCTACAATGAGCAGTTCTTC
.	TRBV12-3/TRBV12-4	.	TRBJ2-7	14	CASSLGGARYEQYF	TGTGCCAGCAGTTTAGGCGGGGCGAGGTACGAGCAGTACTTC
.	TRBV20-1	.	TRBJ2-7	14	CSARGPTRDYEQYF	TGCAGTGCTAGAGGGCCTACCCGAGACTACGAGCAGTACTTC
.	TRBV6-6	.	TRBJ1-4	15	CASSYRRATNEKLFF	TGTGCCAGCAGTTACAGAAGGGCAACTAATGAAAAACTGTTTTTT
.	TRBV20-1	.	TRBJ1-5	12	CSARDLNQPQHF	TGCAGTGCTAGGGACCTCAATCAGCCCCAGCATTTT
.	TRBV6-1	few	TRBJ2-2	14	CASSGTRGTGELFF	TGTGCCAGCAGTGGAACCCGGGGCACCGGGGAGCTGTTTTTT
TRBD2	TRBV27	.	TRBJ2-1	14	CASSWREGHNEQFF	TGTGCCAGCAGTTGGAGGGAGGGCCACAATGAGCAGTTCTTC
.	TRBV7-3	many	TRBJ1-2	14	CASSPSSRDYGYTF	TGTGCCAGCAGCCCCTCCAGTCGAGACTATGGCTACACCTTC
.	TRBV29-1	many	TRBJ2-1	11	CSVGVLDEQFF	TGCAGCGTTGGAGTATTGGATGAGCAGTTCTTC
TRBD1	TRBV18	.	TRBJ1-1	15	CASRPPYRGDTEAFF	TGTGCCAGCCGACCGCCCTACAGGGGTGATACTGAAGCTTTCTTT
.	TRBV20-1	few	TRBJ2-5	12	CSAGIPTETQYF	TGCAGTGCTGGGATTCCTACGGAGACCCAGTACTTC
.	TRBV29-1	many	TRBJ2-4	11	CSVEMRNIQYF	TGCAGCGTTGAGATGAGGAACATTCAGTACTTC
.	TRBV20-1	.	TRBJ1-5	15	CSARDDPHTRQPQHF	TGCAGTGCTAGAGATGACCCCCATACGCGGCAGCCCCAGCATTTT
.	TRBV20-1	.	TRBJ2-3	14	CSASVFEGADTQYF	TGCAGTGCTAGTGTCTTCGAAGGGGCAGATACGCAGTATTTT
.	TRBV6-5	.	TRBJ2-2	19	CASSLTSPEDFSNTGELFF	TGTGCCAGCAGCTTAACTTCACCCGAGGATTTTTCGAACACCGGGGAGCTGTTTTTT
TRBD1	TRBV29-1	few	TRBJ1-1	14	CSATGGSMNTEAFF	TGCAGCGCGACAGGGGGGTCCATGAACACTGAAGCTTTCTTT
.	TRBV29-1	.	TRBJ1-1	13	CSAHDGRHTEAFF	TGCAGCGCCCACGACGGGAGGCACACTGAAGCTTTCTTT
.	TRBV18	few	TRBJ1-5	13	CASSYDPGQPQHF	TGTGCCAGCTCTTACGACCCGGGCCAGCCCCAGCATTTT
.	TRBV7-2	few	TRBJ2-7	14	CASSLGRSSYEQYF	TGTGCCAGCAGCTTGGGCAGGTCCTCCTACGAGCAGTACTTC
.	TRBV6-2/TRBV6-3	many	TRBJ2-7	13	CASSSRGPDEQYF	TGTGCCAGCAGTTCGCGAGGGCCCGACGAGCAGTACTTC
.	TRBV20-1	few	TRBJ2-3	11	CSARFADTQYF	TGCAGTGCTAGGTTCGCAGATACGCAGTATTTT
TRBD1	TRBV20-1	.	TRBJ2-7	14	CSAPRTGETYEQYF	TGCAGCGCACCTAGGACAGGGGAAACCTACGAGCAGTACTTC
.	TRBV6-5	.	TRBJ2-1	14	CASTAAQFYNEQFF	TGTGCCAGCACTGCGGCCCAGTTCTACAATGAGCAGTTCTTC
.	TRBV5-1	few	TRBJ2-2	15	CASSLGGQNTGELFF	TGCGCCAGCAGCTTGGGGGGACAGAACACCGGGGAGCTGTTTTTT
TRBD1	TRBV3-1	.	TRBJ2-3	14	CASSQGTVLDTQYF	TGTGCCAGCAGCCAGGGGACAGTACTCGATACGCAGTATTTT
.	TRBV9	many	TRBJ2-5	15	CASSFIGTSQETQYF	TGTGCCAGCAGTTTCATCGGGACTTCACAAGAGACCCAGTACTTC
TRBD1	TRBV29-1	many	TRBJ2-7	14	CSVVQGQGYHEQYF	TGCAGCGTTGTTCAGGGACAGGGGTACCACGAGCAGTACTTC
TRBD1	TRBV10-3	few	TRBJ2-3	15	CAIKGSDRSADTQYF	TGTGCCATCAAAGGGTCGGACAGGTCCGCAGATACGCAGTATTTT
.	TRBV7-2	.	TRBJ1-5	12	CASRDVNQPQHF	TGTGCCAGCCGGGACGTCAATCAGCCCCAGCATTTT
.	TRBV18	.	TRBJ2-1	17	CASSPPMSSAGYNEQFF	TGTGCCAGCTCACCACCGATGTCTAGCGCGGGCTACAATGAGCAGTTCTTC
TRBD1	TRBV6-2/TRBV6-3	.	TRBJ1-1	14	CASRLQGGFTEAFF	TGTGCCAGCAGGTTACAGGGGGGATTCACTGAAGCTTTCTTT
.	TRBV28	few	TRBJ1-2	12	CASSLTSLGYTF	TGTGCCAGCAGTTTAACGTCGCTCGGCTACACCTTC
.	TRBV7-2	few	TRBJ1-2	13	CASSLARNYGYTF	TGTGCCAGCAGCTTAGCAAGGAACTATGGCTACACCTTC
.	TRBV28	.	TRBJ2-7	11	CASSVAYEQYF	TGTGCCAGCAGCGTTGCCTACGAGCAGTACTTC